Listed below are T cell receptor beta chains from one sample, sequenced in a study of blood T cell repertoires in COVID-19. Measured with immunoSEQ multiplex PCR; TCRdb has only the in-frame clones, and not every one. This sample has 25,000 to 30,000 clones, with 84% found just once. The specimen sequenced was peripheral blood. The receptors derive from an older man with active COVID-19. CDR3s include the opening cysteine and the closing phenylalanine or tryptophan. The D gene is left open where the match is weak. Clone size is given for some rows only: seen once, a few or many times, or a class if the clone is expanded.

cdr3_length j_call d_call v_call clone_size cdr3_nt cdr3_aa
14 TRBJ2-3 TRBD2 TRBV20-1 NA TGCAGTGCTAGTGACGGGGGGGCCACAGATACGCAGTATTTT CSASDGGATDTQYF
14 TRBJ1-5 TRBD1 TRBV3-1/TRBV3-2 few TGTGCCAGCAGTCCGGACAGGGAGAGGCAGCCCCAGCATTTT CASSPDRERQPQHF
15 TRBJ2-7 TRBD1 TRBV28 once TGTGCCAGCAGTTTAAAGGGACAGGGTTCCCCGGGGCAGTACTTC CASSLKGQGSPGQYF
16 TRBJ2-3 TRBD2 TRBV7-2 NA TGTGCCAGCAGCTCCCCACTAGCGGCAGTCACAGATACGCAGTATTTT CASSSPLAAVTDTQYF
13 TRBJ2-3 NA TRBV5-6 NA TGTGCCAGCAGCCCGGGGTCAGCAGATACGCAGTATTTT CASSPGSADTQYF
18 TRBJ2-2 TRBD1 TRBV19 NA TGTGCCAGTAGTCGGATACAGGGGGCGCACGGATACACCGGGGAGCTGTTTTTT CASSRIQGAHGYTGELFF
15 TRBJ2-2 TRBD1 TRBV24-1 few TGTGCCACCAGTGATTGGACAGGGGCAGGCGGGGAGCTGTTTTTT CATSDWTGAGGELFF
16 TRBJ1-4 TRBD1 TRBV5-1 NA TGCGCCAGCAGCCCCCGACAGGGGGCGATGGATGAAAAACTGTTTTTT CASSPRQGAMDEKLFF
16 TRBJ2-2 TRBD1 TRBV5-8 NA TGTGCCAGCACCGCTATGGGACAGGGGATATCCGGGGAGCTGTTTTTT CASTAMGQGISGELFF
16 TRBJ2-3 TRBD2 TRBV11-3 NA TGTGCCAGCAGCCCCAGCCCTAGCGGGGGGGCTGATACGCAGTATTTT CASSPSPSGGADTQYF
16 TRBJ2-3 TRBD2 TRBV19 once TGTGCCAGTAGTACTCGGACTAGCGGGAACACAGATACGCAGTATTTT CASSTRTSGNTDTQYF
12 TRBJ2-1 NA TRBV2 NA TGTGCCAGCAGTCCACAGGGAGTTGAGCAGTTCTTC CASSPQGVEQFF
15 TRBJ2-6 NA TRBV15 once TGTGCCACAACAGAGTTGAGCTCTGGGGCCAACGTCCTGACTTTC CATTELSSGANVLTF
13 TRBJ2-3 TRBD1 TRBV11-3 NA TGTGCCAGCAGCTCCATACAGGGGTCCTCGGGGTATTTT CASSSIQGSSGYF
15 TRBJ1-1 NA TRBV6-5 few TGTGCCAGCAGTTCCGAGCTTCCTGGGCTGTCTGAAGCTTTCTTT CASSSELPGLSEAFF
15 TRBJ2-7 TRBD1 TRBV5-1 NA TGCGCCAGCAGCTTGGGGGGACAGGCTGGCTACGAGCAGTACTTC CASSLGGQAGYEQYF
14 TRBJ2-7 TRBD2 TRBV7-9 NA TGTGCCAGCAGCTTAGTTCGGGAGGGTGACGAGCAGTACTTC CASSLVREGDEQYF
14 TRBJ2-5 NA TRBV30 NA TGTGCCTGGACCTACCGCGGACACGGGGAGACCCAGTACTTC CAWTYRGHGETQYF
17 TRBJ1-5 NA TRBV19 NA TGTGCCAGTAGTATAGATCCCCTCCAGGCCCCCTTGGGGCCCCAGCATTTT CASSIDPLQAPLGPQHF
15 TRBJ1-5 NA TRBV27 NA TGTGCCAGCAGTTTATCGAACGGGGGGGGTCAGCCCCAGCATTTT CASSLSNGGGQPQHF
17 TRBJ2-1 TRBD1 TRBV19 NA TGTGCCAGTAGCCGACGTGGACGGGACAGTGGGACGAATGAGCAGTTCTTC CASSRRGRDSGTNEQFF
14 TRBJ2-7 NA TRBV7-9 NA TGTGCCAGCAGCTTAGGGGCCACCTCCTACGAGCAGTACTTC CASSLGATSYEQYF
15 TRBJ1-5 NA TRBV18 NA TGTGCCAGCTCGTCAGGGTTTGATAGCAATCAGCCCCAGCATTTT CASSSGFDSNQPQHF
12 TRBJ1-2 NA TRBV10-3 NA TGTGCCATCAGTGAGCCCCCGCGAGGCTACACCTTC CAISEPPRGYTF
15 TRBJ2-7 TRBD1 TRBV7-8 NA TGTGCCAGCAGCTCCCTGACAGGGGGCTCCTACGAGCAGTACTTC CASSSLTGGSYEQYF
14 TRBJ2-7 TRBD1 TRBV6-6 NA TGTGCCAGCAGTTACGGACAGGGCGCCTACGAGCAGTACTTC CASSYGQGAYEQYF
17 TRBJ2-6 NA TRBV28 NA TGTGCCAGCAGTCCTCAGTCCAGGGCCTCTGGGGCCAACGTCCTGACTTTC CASSPQSRASGANVLTF
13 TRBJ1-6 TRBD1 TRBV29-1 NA TGCAGCGTTGGTGGGACAGGCAATTCACCCCTCCACTTT CSVGGTGNSPLHF
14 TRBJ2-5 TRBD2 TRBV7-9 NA TGTGCCAGCAGCTCACGGACTAGGCCAGAGACCCAGTACTTC CASSSRTRPETQYF
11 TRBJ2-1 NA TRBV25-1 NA TGTGCCAGCAGTGACGGGATTATTCAGTTCTTC CASSDGIIQFF
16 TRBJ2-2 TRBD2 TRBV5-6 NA TGTGCCAGCAGCCAGACTAGCGGGGGGGCGCGAGGGGAGCTGTTTTTT CASSQTSGGARGELFF
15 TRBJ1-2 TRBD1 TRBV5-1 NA TGCGCCAGCAGCAAAGACAGGGTGACCGTCTATGGCTACACCTTC CASSKDRVTVYGYTF
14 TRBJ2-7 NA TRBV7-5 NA TGTGCCAGAAGTCCACAGGGGCCCCATGGCGAGCAGTACTTC CARSPQGPHGEQYF
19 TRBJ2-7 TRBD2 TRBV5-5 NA TGTGCCAGCAGCTTACAGCCCCCGGGACTAGCGGGGGGCAGTTACGAGCAGTACTTC CASSLQPPGLAGGSYEQYF
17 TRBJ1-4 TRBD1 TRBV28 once TGTGCCAGCAGTTCCATTGGGACAGGGGGCGCGATAGAAAAACTGTTTTTT CASSSIGTGGAIEKLFF
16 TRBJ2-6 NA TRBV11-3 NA TGTGCCAGCAGCTTATCCACGTCGGGAGGGGCCAACGTCCTGACTTTC CASSLSTSGGANVLTF
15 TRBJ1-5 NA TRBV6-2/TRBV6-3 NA TGTGCCAGCAGTACCGCGGGGGGGCAGGTGCAGCCCCAGCATTTT CASSTAGGQVQPQHF
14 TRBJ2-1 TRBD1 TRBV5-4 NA TGTGCCAGCCTCCAGTGGGACAGGGTCAATGAGCAGTTCTTC CASLQWDRVNEQFF
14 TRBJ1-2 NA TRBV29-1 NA TGCAGCGTCCCCATGGGGTCGGGGTACTATGGCTACACCTTC CSVPMGSGYYGYTF
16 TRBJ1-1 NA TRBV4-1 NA TGCGCCAGCAGCCAAGGGGAAGGGGTTATGGCGACTGAAGCTTTCTTT CASSQGEGVMATEAFF
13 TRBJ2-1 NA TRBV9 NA TGTGCCAGCAGCACCCCCCGCGGGAATGAGCAGTTCTTC CASSTPRGNEQFF
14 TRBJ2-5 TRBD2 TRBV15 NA TGTGCCACCAGCGTCGGGGGGAGCCGGGAGACCCAGTACTTC CATSVGGSRETQYF
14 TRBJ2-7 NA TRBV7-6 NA TGTGCCAGCGGCTTGGGGGGGGCGGGCTACGAGCAGTACTTC CASGLGGAGYEQYF
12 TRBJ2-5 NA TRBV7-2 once TGTGCCAGCAGCTTAGATCGAGAGACCCAGTACTTC CASSLDRETQYF
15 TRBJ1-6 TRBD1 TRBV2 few TGTGCCAGCAGTGATCTCGGACAGGGAAATTCACCCCTCCACTTT CASSDLGQGNSPLHF
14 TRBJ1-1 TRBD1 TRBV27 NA TGTGCCAGCAGTGTGGACAGGGCAAGGACTGAAGCTTTCTTT CASSVDRARTEAFF
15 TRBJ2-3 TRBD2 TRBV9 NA TGTGCCAGCAGCTTACCTAGCGGGGGGGCAGATACGCAGTATTTT CASSLPSGGADTQYF
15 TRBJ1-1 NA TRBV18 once TGTGCCAGCTCACCACCGCCCGGGGGGAACACTGAAGCTTTCTTT CASSPPPGGNTEAFF
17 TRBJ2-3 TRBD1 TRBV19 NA TGTGCCAGTAGTAGCCTCTCGGGACAGCGGTCGCGAGATACGCAGTATTTT CASSSLSGQRSRDTQYF
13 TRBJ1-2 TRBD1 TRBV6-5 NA TGTGCCAGCAGTCGACAGGGCATCTATGGCTACACCTTC CASSRQGIYGYTF
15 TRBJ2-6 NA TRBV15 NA TGTGCCACCAGAGTAGACAGCGCTGGGGCCAACGTCCTGACTTTC CATRVDSAGANVLTF
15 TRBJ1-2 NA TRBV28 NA TGTGCCAGCAGTCCCGCTGGGGGGGGTAGCTATGGCTACACCTTC CASSPAGGGSYGYTF
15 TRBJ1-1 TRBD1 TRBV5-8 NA TGTGCCAGCAGTCTTAGGGACAGGGCGGGCGCTGAAGCTTTCTTT CASSLRDRAGAEAFF
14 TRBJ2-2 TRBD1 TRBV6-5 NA TGTGCCACCTTCTCCGGGACAGGGGTCGGGGAGCTGTTTTTT CATFSGTGVGELFF
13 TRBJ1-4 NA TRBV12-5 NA TGTGCTAGTGGTTTCAATGCTAATGAAAAACTGTTTTTT CASGFNANEKLFF
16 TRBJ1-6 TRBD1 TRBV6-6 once TGTGCCAGCAGTTCCAGTGGGACAGGCTATAATTCACCCCTCCACTTT CASSSSGTGYNSPLHF